This T cell receptor beta chain is from a study of shared clonotypes between healthy human individuals. Study details: A couple of women and three men aged 18 to 49 made up the donors. Overall study findings and caveats: Larger estimated richness was generally recorded for naive subsets relative to memory subsets. All-four-donor shared clonotypes had higher generation probabilities than non-shared clonotypes did.

Generated by immunoSEQ multiplex PCR, the TCRdb table keeps only in-frame clones and is missing some. Here the sample spans 450,000 to 700,000 clones, roughly 95% being singletons. As for this clone: Its antigen is not known.

Naivety among CD8 cells was defined by CD45RO negativity and positive CCR7 selection, thereby excluding terminally differentiated effector memory CD45RA+ cells. Free of recent acute infections or vaccinations, the donors were healthy HIV-negative adults. This sequence originates from a woman in her 30s in good health. The sample comprised naive CD8+ T cells sorted from blood.

The CDR3 DNA reads TGTGCCAGCAGAACTAGCGGGAGCTACGAGCAGTACTTC. Residues: CASRTSGSYEQYF. The rearrangement links TRBV7-9 to TRBJ2-7; TRBD2 matches 11 bases. Germline assignment: CDR1 SEHNR and CDR2 FQNEAQ (reference sequence). This CDR3 is 13 amino acids long. The trim removed 6 bases at V and 3 bases at J, leaving 1 base unmatched.